This T cell receptor (beta chain) was obtained from a study of T-cell memory formation after mild COVID-19 (dated by TCRdb to 2020 to 2023). A note on the overall study: TCR sequence clusters from the two donors were largely donor specific. In a couple of donors, T-cell clones that expanded and contracted after mild COVID-19 were followed by sequencing TCRalpha and TCRbeta repertoires longitudinally. Two young, previously healthy adult volunteers, one female and one male, were included in the cohort.

Measured from the cysteine to the phenylalanine, the CDR3 is 14 residues long. Only the CDR3 DNA is retained, 42 bases long and in frame from the first base. Trimming leaves V shorter by 0 bases and J shorter by 11 bases, with the junction holding 7 bases beyond the gene matches. For CDR1 and CDR2, the germline V gene lists SGDLS and YYNGEE. The reads were generated on an Illumina NovaSeq 6000. cDNA libraries for TCRalpha and TCRbeta were prepared by 5'RACE using constant-segment primers, with sample barcodes and unique molecular identifiers added. RNA was extracted from every sample with Trizol reagent. Libraries were amplified in two PCR steps, with a second sample barcode and Illumina TruSeq adapters added in the second step. Sequencing of the libraries was done on an Illumina NovaSeq, producing 2 x 150 bp paired-end reads. As for how the authors treated the data: Reads were demultiplexed and collapsed into UMI-guided consensus sequences with migec v1.2.7. Using mixcr v2.1.11, UMI consensuses were aligned to TRA and TRB V and J templates and then assembled into clonotypes. Clonotypes were classified as expanded or contracted when called significant by both edgeR and NoisET, with noise models trained on biological replicates. edgeR calls used a false discovery rate-adjusted p below 0.01 and a log2 fold-change threshold of 1. As an exploratory analysis of dynamics, max-normalized trajectories of the 1000 most abundant clonotypes were examined by PCA with hierarchical clustering. Each responding clone was given a CD4 or CD8 phenotype based on the CD4+ and CD8+ repertoires, which had been sequenced separately. TCRdb handled the public reads itself, with Q25 trimming in fastp and clone calling in MiXCR, and kept productive beta chains. Rows are unified per CDR3 protein, each entry keeping the most common DNA and genes. The V and J calls reflect TCRdb's pipeline rather than the authors' work. This sample holds about 160,000 distinct CDR3 sequences; around a third were observed only once. In total, the top ten clones hold 12% of the sample.

Ficoll-Paque density gradient centrifugation was used to isolate PBMCs. To note about this clonotype: It lacks a known antigen. Base qualities are not at hand, and no much larger clone is one base apart.

What the study reported, not specific to this receptor: From day 15 to 85, contracting clones showed balanced CD4/CD8 phenotypes, whereas a second wave of clones that expanded from day 15 to 37 leaned towards CD4+. Contracting CD4+ clones were located mainly in the CM and EM memory subsets, whereas CD8+ clones were found to be enriched in EMRA. Some responding clones were detected in pre-infection memory, suggesting pre-existing cross-reactive memory T cells joined the SARS-CoV-2 response. The study included only a couple of mild cases, and larger cohorts that include severe cases with pre-infection samples were judged to be necessary. SARS-CoV-2 specificity was not confirmed for the second-wave clones peaking on day 37.

Here the chain combines TRBV9 and TRBJ1-1; 10 central bases correspond to TRBD1. The sequenced sample consisted of PBMCs or a T cell subset sorted from them (not recorded which). This TCR derives from an adult woman who had mild COVID-19 (a few samples of this study predate the infection). The sample titles of this study are shuffled in the database, so cell type and time point are left out; the donor was told from shared clones. The sequenced DNA: TGTGCCAGCAGCGTAGGTGACAGGGGGCGGTTTGCTTTCTTT. Its translation reads: CASSVGDRGRFAFF.